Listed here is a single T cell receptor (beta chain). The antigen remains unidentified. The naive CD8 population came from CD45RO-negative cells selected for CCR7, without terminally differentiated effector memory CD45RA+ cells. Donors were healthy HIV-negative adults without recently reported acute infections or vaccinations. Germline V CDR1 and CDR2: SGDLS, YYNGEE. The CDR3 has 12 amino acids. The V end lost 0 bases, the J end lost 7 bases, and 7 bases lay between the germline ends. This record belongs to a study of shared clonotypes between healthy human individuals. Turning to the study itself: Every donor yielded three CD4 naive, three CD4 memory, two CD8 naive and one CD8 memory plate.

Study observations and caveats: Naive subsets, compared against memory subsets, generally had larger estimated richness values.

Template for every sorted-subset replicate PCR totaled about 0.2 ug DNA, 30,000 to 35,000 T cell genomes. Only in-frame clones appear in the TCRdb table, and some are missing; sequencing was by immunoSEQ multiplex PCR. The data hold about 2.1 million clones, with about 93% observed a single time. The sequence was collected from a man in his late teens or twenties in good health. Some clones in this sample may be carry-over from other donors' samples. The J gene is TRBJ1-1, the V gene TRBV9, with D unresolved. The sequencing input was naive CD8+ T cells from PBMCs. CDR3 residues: CASSVEGREAFF. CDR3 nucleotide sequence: TGTGCCAGCAGCGTAGAGGGCCGTGAAGCTTTCTTT.